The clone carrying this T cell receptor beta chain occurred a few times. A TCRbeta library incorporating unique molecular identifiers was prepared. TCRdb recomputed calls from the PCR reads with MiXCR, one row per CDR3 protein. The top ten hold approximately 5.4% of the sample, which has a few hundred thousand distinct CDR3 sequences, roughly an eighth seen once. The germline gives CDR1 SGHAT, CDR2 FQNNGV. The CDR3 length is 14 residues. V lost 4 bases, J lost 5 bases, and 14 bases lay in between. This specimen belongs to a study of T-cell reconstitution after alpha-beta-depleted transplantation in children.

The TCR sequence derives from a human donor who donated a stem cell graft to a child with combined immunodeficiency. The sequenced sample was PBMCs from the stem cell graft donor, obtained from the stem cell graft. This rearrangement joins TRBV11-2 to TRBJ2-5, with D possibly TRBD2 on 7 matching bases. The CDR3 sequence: CASSSRGPGETQYF. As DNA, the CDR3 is TGTGCCAGCAGCTCGCGGGGGCCTGGGGAGACCCAGTACTTC.